This is a list of T cell receptor beta chains from one sample in a study of T cell changes during pregnancy in multiple sclerosis. Repertoires were generated with immunoSEQ multiplex PCR, while TCRdb's copy carries only in-frame clones and drops some. The sample has 40,000 to 60,000 clones, 85% to 95% seen once. This specimen was CD8+ T cells from peripheral blood mononuclear cells, taken before pregnancy. These receptor sequences come from a female donor with multiple sclerosis, enrolled in a pregnancy study. Each CDR3 is given with its conserved first and last residue.

cdr3_aa j_call v_call
CASSLGGGEQYF TRBJ2-7 TRBV7-9
CASSLAGGTGVNYGYTF TRBJ1-2 TRBV5-4
CASSIGRKQFF TRBJ2-1 TRBV19
CASQDSARQFF TRBJ2-1 TRBV10-2
CASSYSNRQGITEAFF TRBJ1-1 TRBV27
CATSWRVDTEAFF TRBJ1-1 TRBV15
CASRDAGANEQFF TRBJ2-1 TRBV10-2
CASRGDRVDEQYF TRBJ2-7 TRBV2
CASRAVITGLHEQYF TRBJ2-7 TRBV6-1
CASSPWTGPDEQFF TRBJ2-1 TRBV27
CASSRVGLDTHEQYF TRBJ2-7 TRBV11-2
CASSYSRTGTNNEQFF TRBJ2-1 TRBV6-6
CSVEGDTSSYNEQFF TRBJ2-1 TRBV29-1
CASSLSERELDNEQFF TRBJ2-1 TRBV7-9
CASSLAAGRQSPMNTEAFF TRBJ1-1 TRBV11-1
CASSLGGEGQPQHF TRBJ1-5 TRBV27